This T cell receptor (beta chain) stems from a study of T cell responses to AZD1222 COVID-19 vaccine. General study results and limits: Repertoires were obtained solely post-peak T cell response. Donors, mostly white British, included more females; clonal diversity was possibly underestimated. Spike-spanning, vaccine-associated CD4 TCRs were dominant at 160-218 and 743-854.

The CDR3 is 12 amino acids. Looked up from germline, CDR1 is MNHEY and CDR2 is SVGAGI. Trimming left V 4 bases short and J 5 bases short, with 5 bases between. Data came from immunoSEQ multiplex PCR; TCRdb stores just in-frame clones and leaves some out. The table shows roughly 200,000 clones, with around 94% occurring only once. On this clone: Its matching antigen is unknown.

Sequencing used peripheral blood, obtained 28 days after the second dose of the MenACWY control vaccine. J is TRBJ2-2 and V is TRBV6-5; no definite D call. The sequence derives from an adult who received the MenACWY meningococcal vaccine as a control. The CDR3 DNA reads TGTGCCAGCAGTTTGTGGACCGGGGAGCTGTTTTTT. It is translated as CASSLWTGELFF.